A single sample gave rise to the 4 T cell receptor beta chains below, sequenced in a study of vaccination effects on CD4 cells after COVID-19. The data were produced by immunoSEQ multiplex PCR, yet TCRdb's version contains in-frame clones alone and is incomplete. The sample has some 40,000 clones; about 80% are singletons. No antigen is known for these receptors. Following 10 days of culture, CD4+ T cells were isolated. The sequencing used CD4+ T cells from PBMCs cultured without peptide, collected before COVID-19 vaccination. The source is a human donor who received a COVID-19 vaccine.

This clone was seen a few times. The rearrangement uses TRBV28 and TRBJ1-2; D is uncertain. Trimming shortened V by 3 bases and J by 5 bases, and 7 bases separated the two germline ends. CDR3 length: 12 amino acids. Looked up from germline, CDR1 is MDHEN and CDR2 is SYDVKM. DNA for the CDR3: TGTGCCAGCAGTTTTCAGCGGTATGGCTACACCTTC. Protein product: CASSFQRYGYTF.

V gene TRBV5-1 combines with J gene TRBJ1-1; TRBD1 is a possible D gene (5 bases). V was cut by 0 bases and J by 2 bases, with 11 bases left in between. CDR3 size: 15 residues. The V gene's germline CDR1 is SGHRS and CDR2 YFSETQ. The CDR3 DNA follows: TGCGCCAGCAGCTTGGTTAGGGGAGGTAACACTGAAGCTTTCTTT. This sequence encodes CASSLVRGGNTEAFF.

The V call is TRBV7-3, the J call TRBJ2-1; tentative D call: TRBD1 (7 bases). The CDR3 consists of 15 residues. The V gene lost 6 bases and the J gene lost 2 bases, with 14 bases spanning the gap. The germline CDR1 and CDR2 sequences are SGHTA and FQGTGA. This CDR3 is CASSFQGGAYNEQFF. CDR3 DNA sequence: TGTGCCAGCAGTTTCCAGGGGGGAGCCTACAATGAGCAGTTCTTC.

The chain joins TRBV7-2 to TRBJ1-2, with a possible D match to TRBD1 (6 bases). The germline V gene has CDR1 SGHTA and CDR2 FQGNSA. Trimming shortened V by 2 bases and J by 4 bases, and 14 bases separated the two germline ends. The CDR3 contains 15 residues. CDR3 residues: CASSLRGGAGYGYTF. In DNA, the CDR3 is TGTGCCAGCAGCTTAAGGGGGGGCGCTGGCTATGGCTACACCTTC.